This TCR beta chain came from a study of CXCR3-negative and CXCR3-positive naive CD8 T cells. Study-wide background: Sequencing yielded 120 million to 150 million TRB reads, roughly 1.5 +/- 0.3 million per library.

All TRB cDNA libraries came from 5' RACE performed with UMI labels. TCRdb re-called the 5' RACE reads; every CDR3 protein appears as one record, without DNA. Here the sample table reports around 50,000 distinct CDR3 sequences. The germline V gene encodes CDR1 MGHRA and CDR2 YSYEKL. CDR3 length equals 16 residues. This chain connects TRBV4-1 to TRBJ2-2; no DNA is available, so the TRBD1 call from TCRdb remains unchecked. The sample was naive CXCR3- CD8+ T cells from blood. Subset: CD45RO-CCR7+CD27+CD95- naive CD8+ T cells lacking CXCR3 (TNR3-). This clonotype originated in a human donor in good health. Some clones in this sample may be carry-over from other donors' samples. This chain's CDR3 is CASSQVEGLGTGELFF.